This T cell receptor beta chain was identified during a study of cytomegalovirus exposure and HLA in healthy donors. CDR3 length equals 12 residues. Germline CDR1 is SGHAT and CDR2 is FQNNGV. With 2 bases removed from V and 9 bases from J, the gap between germline ends came to 5 bases. PCR was performed using 60 Vbeta and 13 Jbeta primers. The protocol was immunoSEQ multiplex PCR, while the TCRdb copy is restricted to in-frame clones and leaves out a portion. The table shows about 190,000 clones, with around 80% occurring only once. The J gene is TRBJ1-6, the V gene TRBV11-2; D gene unclear. The sample taken for sequencing was PBMCs. The clonotype originates from a woman between 25 and 40 years old in good health and CMV-seronegative. CDR3 nucleotides: TGTGCCAGCAGCTTATCGGTTTCACCCCTCCACTTT. This codes for CASSLSVSPLHF.